Below, one TCR beta chain is given with its context. Its antigen is currently unknown. Only in-frame clones appear in the TCRdb table, and some are missing; sequencing was by immunoSEQ multiplex PCR. This sample has fewer than 95,000 clones, with 85% to 95% found just once. These data are taken from a study of graft-versus-host responses after intestinal transplantation. Study details: Those transplanted obtained multivisceral, liver-intestinal, or isolated intestinal grafts. All of the recipients had induction that used anti-thymocyte globulin, then tacrolimus and steroids for around three years. Overall study results and limits: High graft-versus-host to host-versus-graft clonal ratios were seen in allografts of patients with graft-donor T cell macrochimerism. Marrow from the recipient contained GvH clones, some of which had appeared first in ileum or blood.

V was pared by 1 base and J by 7 bases, with 27 bases between. Germline assignment: CDR1 SGDLS and CDR2 YYNGEE. The CDR3 has 18 amino acids. The V gene is TRBV9, the J gene TRBJ2-7; a weak D match, TRBD2 (5 bases). The sample was unstimulated CD8+ T cells sorted from spleen or lymph node cells, taken before intestinal transplant. The receptor's source is a human donor who received an intestinal transplant. The CDR3 loop reads CASSVSPRRAGPIGEQYF. The CDR3 DNA follows: TGTGCCAGCAGCGTATCCCCTAGGCGGGCAGGCCCAATTGGAGAGCAGTACTTC.